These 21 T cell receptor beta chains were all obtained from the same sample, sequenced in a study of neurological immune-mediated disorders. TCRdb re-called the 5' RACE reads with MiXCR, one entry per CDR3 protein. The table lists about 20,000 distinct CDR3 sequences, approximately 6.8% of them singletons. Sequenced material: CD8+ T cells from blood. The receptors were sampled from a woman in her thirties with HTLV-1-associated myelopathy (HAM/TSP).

This CDR3 is CASAKVYTEAFF. The CDR3 nucleotides read TGTGCCAGCGCGAAAGTTTACACTGAAGCTTTCTTT. The chain links TRBV6-5 to TRBJ1-1; D call uncertain. The V gene lost 8 bases and the J gene lost 3 bases, with 10 bases spanning the gap. Germline CDR1 MNHEY, CDR2 SVGAGI. CDR3 length equals 12 residues.

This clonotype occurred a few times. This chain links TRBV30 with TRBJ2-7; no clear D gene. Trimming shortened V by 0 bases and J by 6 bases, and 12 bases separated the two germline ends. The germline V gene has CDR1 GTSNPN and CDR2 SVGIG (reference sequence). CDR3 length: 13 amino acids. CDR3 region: CAWSVSVPREQYF. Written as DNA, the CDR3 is TGTGCCTGGAGTGTCTCGGTCCCTCGCGAGCAGTACTTC.

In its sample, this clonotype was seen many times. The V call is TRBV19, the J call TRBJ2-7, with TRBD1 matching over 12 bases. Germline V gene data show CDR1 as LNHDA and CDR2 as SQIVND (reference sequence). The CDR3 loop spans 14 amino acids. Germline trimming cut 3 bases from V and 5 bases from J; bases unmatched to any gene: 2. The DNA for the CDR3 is TGTGCCAGTAGTATGGGGACAGGGGGCGACGAGCAGTACTTC. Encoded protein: CASSMGTGGDEQYF.

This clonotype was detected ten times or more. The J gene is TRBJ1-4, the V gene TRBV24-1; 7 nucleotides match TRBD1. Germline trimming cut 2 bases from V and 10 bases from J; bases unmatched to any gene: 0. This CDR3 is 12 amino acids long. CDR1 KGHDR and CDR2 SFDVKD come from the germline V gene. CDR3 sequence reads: CATSDSGGKLFF. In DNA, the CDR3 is TGTGCCACCAGTGATTCAGGGGGAAAACTGTTTTTT.

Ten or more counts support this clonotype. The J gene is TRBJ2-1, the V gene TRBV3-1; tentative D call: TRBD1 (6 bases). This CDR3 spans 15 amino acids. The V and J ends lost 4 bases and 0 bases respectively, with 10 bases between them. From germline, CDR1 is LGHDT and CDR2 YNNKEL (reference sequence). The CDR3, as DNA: TGTGCCAGCAGCCGGACAGCTAGCTCCTACAATGAGCAGTTCTTC. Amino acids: CASSRTASSYNEQFF.

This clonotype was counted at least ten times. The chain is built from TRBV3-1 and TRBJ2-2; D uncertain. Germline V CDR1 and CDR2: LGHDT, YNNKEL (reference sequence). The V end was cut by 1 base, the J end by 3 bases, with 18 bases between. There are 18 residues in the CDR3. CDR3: CASSQANPARPHTGELFF. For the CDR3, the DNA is TGTGCCAGCAGCCAAGCCAACCCGGCTAGGCCCCACACCGGGGAGCTGTTTTTT. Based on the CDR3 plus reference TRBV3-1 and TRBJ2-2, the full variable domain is DTAVSQTPKYLVTQMGNDKSIKCEQNLGHDTMYWYKQDSKKFLKIMFSYNNKELIINETVPNRFSPKSPDKAHLNLHINSLELGDSAVYFCASSQANPARPHTGELFFGEGSRLTVL.

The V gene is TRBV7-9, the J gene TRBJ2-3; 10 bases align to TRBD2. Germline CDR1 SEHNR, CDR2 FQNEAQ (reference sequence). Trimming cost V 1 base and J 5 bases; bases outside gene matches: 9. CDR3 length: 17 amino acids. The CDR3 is CASSLVHTSGERDTQYF. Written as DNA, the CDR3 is TGTGCCAGCAGCTTAGTTCATACTAGCGGGGAACGAGATACGCAGTATTTT.

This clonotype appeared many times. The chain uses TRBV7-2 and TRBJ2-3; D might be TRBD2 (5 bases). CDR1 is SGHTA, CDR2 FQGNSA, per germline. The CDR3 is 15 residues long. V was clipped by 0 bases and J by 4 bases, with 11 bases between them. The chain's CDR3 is CASSLAAGSADTQYF. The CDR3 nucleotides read TGTGCCAGCAGCTTAGCGGCTGGTAGCGCAGATACGCAGTATTTT.

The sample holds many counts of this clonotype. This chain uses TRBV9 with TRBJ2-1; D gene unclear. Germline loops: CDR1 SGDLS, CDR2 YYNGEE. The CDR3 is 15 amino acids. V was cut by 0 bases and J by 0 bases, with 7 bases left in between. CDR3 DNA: TGTGCCAGCAGCGTAGTGCCAAGCTCCTACAATGAGCAGTTCTTC. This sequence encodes CASSVVPSSYNEQFF.

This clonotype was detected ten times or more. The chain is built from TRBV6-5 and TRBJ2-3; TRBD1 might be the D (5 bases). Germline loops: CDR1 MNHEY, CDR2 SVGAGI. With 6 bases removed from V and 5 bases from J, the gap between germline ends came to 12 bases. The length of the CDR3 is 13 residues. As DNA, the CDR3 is TGTGCCAGCAGCACCTTCACAGGAGATACGCAGTATTTT. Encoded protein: CASSTFTGDTQYF.

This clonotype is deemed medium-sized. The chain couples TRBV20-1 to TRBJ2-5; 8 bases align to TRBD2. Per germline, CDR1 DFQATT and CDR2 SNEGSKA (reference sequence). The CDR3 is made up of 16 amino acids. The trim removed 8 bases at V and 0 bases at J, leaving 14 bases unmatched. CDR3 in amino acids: CSPGTPVAGYQETQYF. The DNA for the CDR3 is TGCAGTCCAGGAACCCCGGTAGCGGGGTACCAAGAGACCCAGTACTTC.

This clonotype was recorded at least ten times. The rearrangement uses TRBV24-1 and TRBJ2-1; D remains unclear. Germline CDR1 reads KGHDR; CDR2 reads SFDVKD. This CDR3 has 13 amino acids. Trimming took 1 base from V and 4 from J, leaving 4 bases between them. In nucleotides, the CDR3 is TGTGCCACCAGTGATTTAGGATACAATGAGCAGTTCTTC. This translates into CATSDLGYNEQFF.

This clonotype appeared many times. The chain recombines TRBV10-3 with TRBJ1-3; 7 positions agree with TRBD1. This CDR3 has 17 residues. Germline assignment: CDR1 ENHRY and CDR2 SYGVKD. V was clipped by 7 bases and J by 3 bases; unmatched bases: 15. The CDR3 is CAINQFPGGLGGNTIYF. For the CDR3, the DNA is TGTGCCATCAACCAATTCCCAGGGGGACTTGGTGGAAACACCATATATTTT.

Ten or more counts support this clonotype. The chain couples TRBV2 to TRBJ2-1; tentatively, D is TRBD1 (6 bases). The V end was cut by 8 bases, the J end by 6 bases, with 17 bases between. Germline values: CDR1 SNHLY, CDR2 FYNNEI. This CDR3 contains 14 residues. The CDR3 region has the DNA TGTGCCAGCTCCCGGGACACCGGACTCAATGAGCAGTTCTTC. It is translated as CASSRDTGLNEQFF.

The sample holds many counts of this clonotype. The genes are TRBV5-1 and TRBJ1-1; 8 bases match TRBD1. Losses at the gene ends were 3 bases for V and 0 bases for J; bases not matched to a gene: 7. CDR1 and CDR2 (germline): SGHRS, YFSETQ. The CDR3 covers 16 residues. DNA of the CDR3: TGCGCCAGCAGCTCCCCGCGGGACAGGATGAACACTGAAGCTTTCTTT. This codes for CASSSPRDRMNTEAFF.

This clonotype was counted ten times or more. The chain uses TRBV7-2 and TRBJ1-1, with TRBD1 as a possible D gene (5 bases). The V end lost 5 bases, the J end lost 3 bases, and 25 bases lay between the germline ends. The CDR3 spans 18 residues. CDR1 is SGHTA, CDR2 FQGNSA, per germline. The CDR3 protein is CASSLDNQGGMRDTEAFF. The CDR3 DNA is TGTGCCAGCAGCCTTGACAATCAGGGCGGCATGAGGGACACTGAAGCTTTCTTT.

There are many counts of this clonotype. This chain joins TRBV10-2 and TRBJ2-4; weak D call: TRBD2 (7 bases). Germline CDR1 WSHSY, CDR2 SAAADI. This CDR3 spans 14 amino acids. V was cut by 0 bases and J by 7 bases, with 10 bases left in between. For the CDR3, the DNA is TGCGCCAGCAGTGAGTCGGCGGGGGCTAACATTCAGTACTTC. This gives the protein CASSESAGANIQYF.

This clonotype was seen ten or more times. The CDR3 DNA follows: TGCGCCAGCAGCCATGACAGGAGCTCTGGGGCCAACGTCCTGACTTTC. It yields the protein CASSHDRSSGANVLTF. The V and J genes are TRBV5-1 and TRBJ2-6, with D possibly matching TRBD1 (6 bases). Looked up from germline, CDR1 is SGHRS and CDR2 is YFSETQ. The ends were cut back, 4 bases at V and 0 bases at J, with 11 bases in the middle. The CDR3 is made up of 16 amino acids.

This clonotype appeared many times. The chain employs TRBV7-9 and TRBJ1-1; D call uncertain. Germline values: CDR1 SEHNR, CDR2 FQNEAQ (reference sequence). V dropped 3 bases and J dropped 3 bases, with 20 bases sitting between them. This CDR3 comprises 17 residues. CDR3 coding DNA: TGTGCCAGCAGCTTTGATTTTGGGGAAAACTGGGACACTGAAGCTTTCTTT. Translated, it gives CASSFDFGENWDTEAFF.

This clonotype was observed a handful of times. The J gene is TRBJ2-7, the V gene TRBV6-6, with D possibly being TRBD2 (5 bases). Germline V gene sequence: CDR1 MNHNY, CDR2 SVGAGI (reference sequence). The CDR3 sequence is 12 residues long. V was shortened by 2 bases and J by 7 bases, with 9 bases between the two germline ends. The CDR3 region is CASSYQLGEQYF. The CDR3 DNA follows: TGTGCCAGCAGTTACCAACTAGGAGAGCAGTACTTC.

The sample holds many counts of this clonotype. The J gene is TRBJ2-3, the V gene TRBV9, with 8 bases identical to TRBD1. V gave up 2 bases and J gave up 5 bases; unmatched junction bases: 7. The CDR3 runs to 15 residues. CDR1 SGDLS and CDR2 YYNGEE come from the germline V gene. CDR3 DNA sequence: TGTGCCAGCAGCGTTCGACAGGGGCAGGGAGATACGCAGTATTTT. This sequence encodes CASSVRQGQGDTQYF.